Following are 6 T cell receptor beta chains from one sample sequenced in a study of cytomegalovirus exposure and HLA in healthy donors. 60 Vbeta and 13 Jbeta primers were used in PCR. Assay: immunoSEQ multiplex PCR; the TCRdb copy retains only in-frame clones and omits some. The sample has some 150,000 clones, just over 70% seen once; the top ten hold less than 2.5%. Sequences were obtained from PBMCs. These receptors were taken from a human donor in good health.

V usage is TRBV27 and J usage is TRBJ1-3; D gene uncertain. V was pared by 5 bases and J by 6 bases, with 17 bases between. Germline V gene lookup returns CDR1 MNHEY and CDR2 SMNVEV (reference sequence). The CDR3 totals 15 residues. In DNA, the CDR3 is TGTGCCAGCAGTCCGCGGGCCGGTCCGAAAAACACCATATATTTT. This translates into CASSPRAGPKNTIYF.

The V gene is TRBV5-1, the J gene TRBJ2-4; a weak D match, TRBD2 (6 bases). Trimming pared 0 bases from V and 7 bases from J, leaving 20 bases between. The CDR3 runs 17 residues. Germline V gene lookup returns CDR1 SGHRS and CDR2 YFSETQ. As DNA, the CDR3 is TGCGCCAGCAGCTTGGGTAGCGGCCCCCGCCCAGGGAACATTCAGTACTTC. Translated: CASSLGSGPRPGNIQYF.

As DNA, the CDR3 is TGTGCCAGCAGTGACCCCGGGGACAATGCGGGCGAGCAGTACTTC. This encodes CASSDPGDNAGEQYF. The gene calls are TRBV25-1 and TRBJ2-7; D is possibly TRBD1 (6 bases). Trimming took 3 bases from V and 6 from J, leaving 18 bases between them. This CDR3 spans 15 amino acids. Per the germline V gene, CDR1 is MGHDK and CDR2 is SYGVNS.

The gene calls are TRBV7-8 and TRBJ2-5; 13 positions agree with TRBD2. Germline values: CDR1 SGHVS, CDR2 FQNEAQ. The V and J ends lost 3 bases and 5 bases, in that order; junction bases with no gene match: 12. The CDR3 has 18 residues. CDR3 DNA sequence: TGTGCCAGCAGCTTCTCCCTACTAGCGGGGGGGTCCGGCGAGACCCAGTACTTC. Translated: CASSFSLLAGGSGETQYF.

This clone has more than one count but fewer than ten. Relative to the germline gene, one junction end is altered; a read error may explain this. V is TRBV5-8 and J is TRBJ1-5; 8 nucleotides line up with TRBD1. Germline loops: CDR1 SGHTS, CDR2 YDEGEE. This CDR3 is 14 amino acids long. The CDR3 DNA reads as TGTGCCAGTAGCTTACGGACAGGGTTTCAGCCCCAGCATTTT. Translated, it gives CASSLRTGFQPQHF. The entire variable domain, with the rest obtained from reference TRBV5-8 and TRBJ1-5, is as follows: EAGVTQSPTHLIKTRGQQATLRCSPISGHTSVYWYQQALGLGLQFLLWYDEGEERNRGNFPPRFSGRQFPNYSSELNVNALELEDSALYLCASSLRTGFQPQHFGDGTRLSIL.

The table lists this clone with a few counts. This sequence joins TRBV19 and TRBJ1-2; possibly TRBD1 for D (6 bases). Germline CDR1 is LNHDA and CDR2 is SQIVND (reference sequence). V lost 6 bases and J lost 4, with 6 bases in between. The CDR3 extends over 11 amino acids. The CDR3 sequence is CASRQGYGYTF. The CDR3 coding sequence is TGTGCCAGTAGACAGGGCTATGGCTACACCTTC.